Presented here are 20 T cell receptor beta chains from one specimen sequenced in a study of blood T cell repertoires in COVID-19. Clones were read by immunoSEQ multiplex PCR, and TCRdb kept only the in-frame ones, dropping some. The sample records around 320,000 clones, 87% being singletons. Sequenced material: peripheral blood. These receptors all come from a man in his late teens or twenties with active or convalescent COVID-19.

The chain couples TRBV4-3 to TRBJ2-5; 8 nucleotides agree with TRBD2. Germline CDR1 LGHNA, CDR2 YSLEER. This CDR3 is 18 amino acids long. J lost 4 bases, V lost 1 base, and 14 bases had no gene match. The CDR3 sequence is CASSQVRDGGARGETQYF. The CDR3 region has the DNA TGCGCCAGCAGCCAAGTGAGGGACGGGGGGGCAAGAGGAGAGACCCAGTACTTC.

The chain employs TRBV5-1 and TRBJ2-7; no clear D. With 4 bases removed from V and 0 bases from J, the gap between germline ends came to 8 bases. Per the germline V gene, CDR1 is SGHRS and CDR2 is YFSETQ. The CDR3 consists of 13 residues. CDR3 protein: CASSTDNSYEQYF. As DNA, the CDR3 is TGCGCCAGCAGCACCGACAACTCCTACGAGCAGTACTTC.

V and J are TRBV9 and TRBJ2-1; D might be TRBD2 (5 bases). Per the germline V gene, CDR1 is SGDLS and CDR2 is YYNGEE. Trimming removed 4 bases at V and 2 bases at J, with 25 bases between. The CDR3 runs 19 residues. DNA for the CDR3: TGTGCCAGCAGCCCTACGGCGGGTTGGACTCTGGTAACCTACAATGAGCAGTTCTTC. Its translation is CASSPTAGWTLVTYNEQFF.

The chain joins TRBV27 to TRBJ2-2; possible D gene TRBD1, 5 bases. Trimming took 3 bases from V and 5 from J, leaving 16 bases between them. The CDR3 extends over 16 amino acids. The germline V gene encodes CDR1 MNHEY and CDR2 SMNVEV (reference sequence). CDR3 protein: CASSLGIGVETGELFF. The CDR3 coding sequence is TGTGCCAGCAGTTTGGGCATAGGGGTTGAGACCGGGGAGCTGTTTTTT.

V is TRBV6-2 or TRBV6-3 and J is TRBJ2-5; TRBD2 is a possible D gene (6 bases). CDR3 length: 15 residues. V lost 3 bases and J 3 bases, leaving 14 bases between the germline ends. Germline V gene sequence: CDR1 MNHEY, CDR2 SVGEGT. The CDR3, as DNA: TGTGCCAGCAGTTATGGGGGGACGGTGAAAGAGACCCAGTACTTC. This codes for CASSYGGTVKETQYF.

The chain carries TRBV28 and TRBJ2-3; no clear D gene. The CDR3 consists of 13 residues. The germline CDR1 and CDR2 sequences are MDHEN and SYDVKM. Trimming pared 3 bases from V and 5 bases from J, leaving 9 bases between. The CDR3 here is CASSFPSIDTQYF. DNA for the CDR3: TGTGCCAGCAGTTTCCCTTCTATAGATACGCAGTATTTT.

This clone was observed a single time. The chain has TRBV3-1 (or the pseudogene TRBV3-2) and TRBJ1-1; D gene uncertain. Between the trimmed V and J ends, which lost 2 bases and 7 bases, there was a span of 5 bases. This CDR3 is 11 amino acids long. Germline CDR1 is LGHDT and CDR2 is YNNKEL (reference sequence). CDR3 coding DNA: TGTGCCAGCAGCCAACATAGTGAAGCTTTCTTT. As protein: CASSQHSEAFF.

The CDR3 reads CASSRTGGFKAGELFF. DNA for the CDR3: TGTGCCAGCAGCCGGACAGGGGGCTTTAAAGCCGGGGAGCTGTTTTTT. This chain uses TRBV7-9 with TRBJ2-2; 11 bases are a match to TRBD1. In germline, CDR1 is SEHNR, CDR2 FQNEAQ (reference sequence). V was clipped by 5 bases and J by 6 bases; unmatched bases: 8. CDR3 length equals 16 residues.

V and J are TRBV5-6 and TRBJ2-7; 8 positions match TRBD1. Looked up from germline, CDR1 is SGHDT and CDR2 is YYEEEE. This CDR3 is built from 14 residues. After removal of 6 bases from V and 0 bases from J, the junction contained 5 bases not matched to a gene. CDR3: CASTRDRSSYEQYF. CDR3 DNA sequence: TGTGCCAGCACCCGGGACAGGAGCTCCTACGAGCAGTACTTC.

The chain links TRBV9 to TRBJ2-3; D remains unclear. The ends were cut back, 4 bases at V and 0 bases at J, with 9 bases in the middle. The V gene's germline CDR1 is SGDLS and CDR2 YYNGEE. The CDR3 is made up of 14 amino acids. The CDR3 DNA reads TGTGCCAGCAGCACCCGTAGTAGCACAGATACGCAGTATTTT. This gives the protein CASSTRSSTDTQYF.

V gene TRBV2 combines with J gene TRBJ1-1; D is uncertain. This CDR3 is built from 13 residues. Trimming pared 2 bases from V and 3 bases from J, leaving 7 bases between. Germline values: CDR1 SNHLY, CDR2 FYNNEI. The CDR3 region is CASSENRYTEAFF. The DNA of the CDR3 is TGTGCCAGCAGTGAAAACAGATACACTGAAGCTTTCTTT.

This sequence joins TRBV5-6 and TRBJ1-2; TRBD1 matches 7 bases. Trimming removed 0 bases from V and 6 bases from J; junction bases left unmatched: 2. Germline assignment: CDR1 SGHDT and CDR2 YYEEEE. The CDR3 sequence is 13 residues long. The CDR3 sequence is CASSLVQGHGYTF. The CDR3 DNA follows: TGTGCCAGCAGCTTGGTACAGGGGCATGGCTACACCTTC.

Written as DNA, the CDR3 is TGTGCCAGCAGCTTCAGGGGATGGGTTACTGAAGCTTTCTTT. Protein: CASSFRGWVTEAFF. The chain is built from TRBV11-2 and TRBJ1-1; D is perhaps TRBD1 (6 bases). CDR3 length equals 14 residues. The V end was cut by 3 bases, the J end by 5 bases, with 13 bases between. The germline V gene has CDR1 SGHAT and CDR2 FQNNGV.

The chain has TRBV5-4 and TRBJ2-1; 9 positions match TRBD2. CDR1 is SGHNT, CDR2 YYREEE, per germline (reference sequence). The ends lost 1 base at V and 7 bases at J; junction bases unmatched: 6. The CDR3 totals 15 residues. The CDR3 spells CASSLLAGVINEQFF. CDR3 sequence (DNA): TGTGCCAGCAGCTTGTTAGCGGGAGTAATTAATGAGCAGTTCTTC.

CDR3 region: CASSLMGQANEQFF. The CDR3 DNA is TGTGCCAGCAGCTTAATGGGGCAGGCTAATGAGCAGTTCTTC. The V and J genes are TRBV7-3 and TRBJ2-1; maybe TRBD1 (5 bases). This CDR3 is 14 amino acids long. CDR1 and CDR2 (germline): SGHTA, FQGTGA. Trimming took off 1 base at V and 7 bases at J, with 11 bases between the two ends.

CDR3 coding DNA: TGTGCCAGCAGCTCCCAGACAGGGCCCGACTATGGCTACACCTTC. Amino acid sequence: CASSSQTGPDYGYTF. The chain employs TRBV7-9 and TRBJ1-2, with 7 bases fitting TRBD1. V gave up 4 bases and J gave up 3 bases; unmatched junction bases: 8. The germline V gene encodes CDR1 SEHNR and CDR2 FQNEAQ (reference sequence). This CDR3 has 15 residues.

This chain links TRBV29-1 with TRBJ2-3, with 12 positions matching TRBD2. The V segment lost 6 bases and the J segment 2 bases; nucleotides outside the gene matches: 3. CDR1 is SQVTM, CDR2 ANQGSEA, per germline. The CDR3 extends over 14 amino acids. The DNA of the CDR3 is TGCAGCGTCGGACTAGCGGGGCACACAGATACGCAGTATTTT. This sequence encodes CSVGLAGHTDTQYF.

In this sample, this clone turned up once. The CDR3 reads CASSTRTGGDGYTF. As DNA, the CDR3 is TGTGCCAGCAGTACTAGGACAGGGGGCGATGGCTACACCTTC. The rearrangement links TRBV28 to TRBJ1-2; TRBD1 matches at 11 bases. V lost 5 bases and J lost 6; bases outside the gene matches: 5. The CDR3 contains 14 residues. Germline V gene data show CDR1 as MDHEN and CDR2 as SYDVKM.

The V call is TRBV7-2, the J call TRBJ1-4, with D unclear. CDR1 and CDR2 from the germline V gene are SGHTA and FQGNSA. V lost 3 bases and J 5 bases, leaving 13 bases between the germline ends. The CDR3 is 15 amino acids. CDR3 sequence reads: CASSLVDIQNEKLFF. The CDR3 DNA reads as TGTGCCAGCAGCTTGGTAGACATCCAGAATGAAAAACTGTTTTTT.

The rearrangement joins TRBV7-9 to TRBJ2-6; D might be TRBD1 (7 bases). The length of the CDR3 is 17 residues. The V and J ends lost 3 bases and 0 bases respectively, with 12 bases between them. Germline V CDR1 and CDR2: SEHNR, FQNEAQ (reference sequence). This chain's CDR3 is CASSFRGALSGANVLTF. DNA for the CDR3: TGTGCCAGCAGCTTCAGGGGGGCCCTCTCTGGGGCCAACGTCCTGACTTTC.